This T cell receptor (beta chain) was retrieved from a study of OX40 agonist ivuxolimab in advanced cancers. Turning to the study itself: Of the patients, three showed partial responses, one with hepatocellular carcinoma and two with cutaneous melanoma.

Clones were sequenced by immunoSEQ multiplex PCR, and TCRdb holds only the in-frame ones, with some missing. The sample holds 67,000 or so clones, roughly 87% seen once. The study, taken as a whole, reports: Individuals who were partial responders at 0.1-3.0 mg/kg had clonal expansion that ranked among the lowest. The average count of expanded clones was higher among CD8+ T cells than among CD4+.

V lost 3 bases, J lost 0 bases, and 10 bases lay in between. The CDR3 extends over 15 amino acids. Germline CDR1 SGHNT, CDR2 YYREEE (reference sequence). On this clone itself: Its antigen remains unidentified.

The starting material was CD4+ or CD8+ T cells sorted from blood, obtained in a trial of the OX40 agonist ivuxolimab. This TCR was recovered from an adult with an advanced solid tumor such as melanoma, head and neck, liver or kidney cancer. This sequence joins TRBV5-4 and TRBJ1-3; D unclear. CDR3 sequence reads: CASSSGPFSGNTIYF. The CDR3 DNA reads as TGTGCCAGCAGCTCCGGGCCGTTCTCTGGAAACACCATATATTTT. Supplemented by reference TRBV5-4 and TRBJ1-3, the full variable domain reads ETGVTQSPTHLIKTRGQQVTLRCSSQSGHNTVSWYQQALGQGPQFIFQYYREEENGRGNFPPRFSGLQFPNYSSELNVNALELDDSALYLCASSSGPFSGNTIYFGEGSWLTVV.